The rows below give T cell receptor beta chains drawn from one sample of a study of cytomegalovirus exposure and HLA in healthy donors. Using immunoSEQ multiplex PCR, the repertoire was profiled, and TCRdb retains in-frame clones only, with some absent. The sample gives about 120,000 clones, under 90% of which show up once; 7.5% to 9% is in the top ten. The sample comprised PBMCs. The receptor set was obtained from a female donor in good health and CMV-seropositive. The CDR3 runs from the conserved cysteine through the conserved F or W. The D gene is left open where the match is weak. Size is stated for part of the rows, as once, few or many counts, or as a class when the clone is expanded.

j_gene: TRBJ1-2; v_gene: TRBV28; d_gene: NA; abundance: NA; CDR3aa: CASSGLYGYTF; CDR3nt: TGTGCCAGCAGTGGGCTGTATGGCTACACCTTC
j_gene: TRBJ1-1; v_gene: TRBV28; d_gene: TRBD1; abundance: NA; CDR3aa: CASSSRGTAPEAFF; CDR3nt: TGTGCCAGCAGTTCCCGCGGGACAGCCCCCGAGGCTTTCTTT
j_gene: TRBJ2-5; v_gene: TRBV19; d_gene: NA; abundance: NA; CDR3aa: CASSISTLVEETQYF; CDR3nt: TGTGCCAGTAGTATAAGCACCCTCGTTGAAGAGACCCAGTACTTC
j_gene: TRBJ1-3; v_gene: TRBV7-2; d_gene: NA; abundance: NA; CDR3aa: CASSLGAQGVAGATIYF; CDR3nt: TGTGCCAGCAGCTTAGGCGCGCAAGGGGTAGCTGGAGCCACCATATATTTT
j_gene: TRBJ2-5; v_gene: TRBV6-5; d_gene: NA; abundance: NA; CDR3aa: CASRAQNEETQYF; CDR3nt: TGTGCCAGCAGGGCTCAGAACGAAGAGACCCAGTACTTC
j_gene: TRBJ2-2; v_gene: TRBV11-2; d_gene: NA; abundance: few; CDR3aa: CASSVLTNTGELFF; CDR3nt: TGTGCCAGCAGCGTTCTAACGAACACCGGGGAGCTGTTTTTT
j_gene: TRBJ1-4; v_gene: TRBV27; d_gene: NA; abundance: NA; CDR3aa: CASRGGATNEKLFF; CDR3nt: TGTGCCAGCAGGGGGGGTGCAACTAATGAAAAACTGTTTTTT
j_gene: TRBJ1-2; v_gene: TRBV4-3; d_gene: NA; abundance: NA; CDR3aa: CASSPSQSPTVNYGYTF; CDR3nt: TGCGCCAGCAGCCCTAGTCAGTCCCCGACGGTGAACTATGGCTACACCTTC
j_gene: TRBJ1-4; v_gene: TRBV2; d_gene: TRBD1; abundance: NA; CDR3aa: CASRSGTGQEKLFF; CDR3nt: TGTGCCAGCAGGTCCGGGACAGGACAGGAAAAACTGTTTTTT
j_gene: TRBJ1-5; v_gene: TRBV4-1; d_gene: NA; abundance: NA; CDR3aa: CASSQVGGQPQHF; CDR3nt: TGCGCCAGCAGCCAAGTCGGGGGTCAGCCCCAGCATTTT
j_gene: TRBJ1-6; v_gene: TRBV5-5; d_gene: NA; abundance: NA; CDR3aa: CASSLRGIFASPLHF; CDR3nt: TGTGCCAGCAGCTTGAGGGGAATTTTTGCGTCACCCCTCCACTTT
j_gene: TRBJ1-4; v_gene: TRBV19; d_gene: NA; abundance: NA; CDR3aa: CATLGQINEKLFF; CDR3nt: TGTGCCACCCTCGGACAGATTAATGAAAAACTGTTTTTT
j_gene: TRBJ1-2; v_gene: TRBV4-1; d_gene: NA; abundance: NA; CDR3aa: CASSQGRSNYGYTF; CDR3nt: TGCGCCAGCAGCCAGGGGAGATCTAACTATGGCTACACCTTC
j_gene: TRBJ1-2; v_gene: TRBV29-1; d_gene: NA; abundance: NA; CDR3aa: CSVRVAGGYTF; CDR3nt: TGCAGCGTCAGAGTGGCGGGCGGCTACACCTTC
j_gene: TRBJ1-1; v_gene: TRBV19; d_gene: NA; abundance: NA; CDR3aa: CASSPGGLDTEAFF; CDR3nt: TGTGCCAGTAGTCCCGGGGGGCTTGACACTGAAGCTTTCTTT
j_gene: TRBJ1-2; v_gene: TRBV19; d_gene: TRBD1; abundance: NA; CDR3aa: CASRIGTGEGHYGYTF; CDR3nt: TGTGCCAGTAGGATCGGGACAGGGGAAGGACACTATGGCTACACCTTC
j_gene: TRBJ1-6; v_gene: TRBV30; d_gene: TRBD1; abundance: NA; CDR3aa: CAWSILTGEVSPLHF; CDR3nt: TGTGCCTGGAGTATCCTGACAGGGGAAGTTTCACCCCTCCACTTT
j_gene: TRBJ1-5; v_gene: TRBV6-5; d_gene: NA; abundance: NA; CDR3aa: CASSYTGNQPQHF; CDR3nt: TGTGCCAGCAGTTACACGGGGAATCAGCCCCAGCATTTT
j_gene: TRBJ2-5; v_gene: TRBV27; d_gene: NA; abundance: NA; CDR3aa: CASSSITQETQYF; CDR3nt: TGTGCCAGCAGTTCCATCACTCAAGAGACCCAGTACTTC
j_gene: TRBJ1-2; v_gene: TRBV5-1; d_gene: NA; abundance: NA; CDR3aa: CASSSTDNYGYTF; CDR3nt: TGCGCCAGCAGCTCTACAGATAACTATGGCTACACCTTC
j_gene: TRBJ2-5; v_gene: TRBV19; d_gene: NA; abundance: few; CDR3aa: CASNRLGETQYF; CDR3nt: TGTGCCAGTAACAGGTTGGGGGAGACCCAGTACTTC
j_gene: TRBJ2-6; v_gene: TRBV6-6; d_gene: NA; abundance: once; CDR3aa: CASNRGGISGANVLTF; CDR3nt: TGTGCCAGCAACCGAGGGGGAATCTCTGGGGCCAACGTCCTGACTTTC
j_gene: TRBJ2-1; v_gene: TRBV30; d_gene: NA; abundance: NA; CDR3aa: CAWTPSSYNEQFF; CDR3nt: TGTGCCTGGACCCCCAGCTCCTACAATGAGCAGTTCTTC
j_gene: TRBJ2-1; v_gene: TRBV9; d_gene: TRBD1; abundance: once; CDR3aa: CASSEGGQGPYEQFF; CDR3nt: TGTGCCAGCAGCGAGGGGGGACAGGGGCCGTATGAGCAGTTCTTC
j_gene: TRBJ2-1; v_gene: TRBV6-6; d_gene: TRBD2; abundance: NA; CDR3aa: CASTAGGPVNEQFF; CDR3nt: TGTGCCAGCACCGCGGGGGGGCCTGTAAATGAGCAGTTCTTC
j_gene: TRBJ1-1; v_gene: TRBV5-1; d_gene: NA; abundance: NA; CDR3aa: CASSWEVGTDMNTEAFF; CDR3nt: TGCGCCAGCAGCTGGGAGGTAGGGACGGATATGAACACTGAAGCTTTCTTT
j_gene: TRBJ1-6; v_gene: TRBV11-2; d_gene: TRBD1; abundance: NA; CDR3aa: CASSSGTASSPLHF; CDR3nt: TGTGCCAGCAGCTCCGGGACAGCCTCTTCACCCCTCCACTTT
j_gene: TRBJ1-4; v_gene: TRBV28; d_gene: TRBD1; abundance: NA; CDR3aa: CASKGGAIEKLFF; CDR3nt: TGTGCCAGTAAAGGGGGCGCGATTGAAAAACTGTTTTTT
j_gene: TRBJ1-2; v_gene: TRBV19; d_gene: NA; abundance: NA; CDR3aa: CASSISRTVANYGYTF; CDR3nt: TGTGCCAGTAGTATCTCACGGACAGTCGCTAACTATGGCTACACCTTC
j_gene: TRBJ1-2; v_gene: TRBV7-2; d_gene: NA; abundance: NA; CDR3aa: CASSFPNYGYTF; CDR3nt: TGTGCCAGCAGCTTCCCAAACTATGGCTACACCTTC
j_gene: TRBJ2-7; v_gene: TRBV18; d_gene: TRBD1; abundance: few; CDR3aa: CASSPGQGVTYEQYF; CDR3nt: TGTGCCAGCTCGCCGGGACAGGGGGTCACCTACGAGCAGTACTTC
j_gene: TRBJ1-6; v_gene: TRBV5-6; d_gene: NA; abundance: NA; CDR3aa: CASSLSGINSPLHF; CDR3nt: TGTGCCAGCAGCTTGAGCGGTATAAATTCACCCCTCCACTTT
j_gene: TRBJ1-5; v_gene: TRBV15; d_gene: NA; abundance: NA; CDR3aa: CATSREGVQPQHF; CDR3nt: TGTGCCACCAGCAGAGAAGGAGTTCAGCCCCAGCATTTT